The 2 T cell receptor beta chains listed next were all sequenced from one sample in a study of control samples from healthy donors and cancer patients. Sequenced by immunoSEQ multiplex PCR; TCRdb stores in-frame clones only, minus some. This repertoire shows about 170,000 clones, 90% to 95% found once; its top ten account for roughly 3.9%. The specimen was blood. These receptors were obtained from a woman aged 60-70 years in good health.

The rearrangement uses TRBV5-4 and TRBJ2-5; D not resolved. Germline V CDR1 and CDR2: SGHNT, YYREEE (reference sequence). This CDR3 spans 12 amino acids. V was shortened by 3 bases and J by 2 bases, with 5 bases between the two germline ends. For the CDR3, the DNA is TGTGCCAGCAGCTCCACGCAAGAGACCCAGTACTTC. Protein: CASSSTQETQYF.

The rearrangement links TRBV6-2 or TRBV6-3 to TRBJ1-2; no reliable D call. The length of the CDR3 is 12 residues. The germline gives CDR1 MNHEY, CDR2 SVGEGT. The V and J ends lost 5 bases and 8 bases respectively, with 12 bases between them. CDR3 nucleotide sequence: TGTGCCAGCAGTCAAACCTTGACGGGCTACACCTTC. It specifies CASSQTLTGYTF.